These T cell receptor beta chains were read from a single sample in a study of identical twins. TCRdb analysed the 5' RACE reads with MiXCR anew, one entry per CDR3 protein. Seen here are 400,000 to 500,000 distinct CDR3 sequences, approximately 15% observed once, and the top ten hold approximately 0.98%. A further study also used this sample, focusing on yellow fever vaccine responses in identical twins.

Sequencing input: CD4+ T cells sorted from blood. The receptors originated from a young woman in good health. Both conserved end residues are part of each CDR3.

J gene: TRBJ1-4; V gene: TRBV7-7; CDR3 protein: CASSRAEGFNEKLFF
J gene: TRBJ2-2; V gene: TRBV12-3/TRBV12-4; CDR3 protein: CASTFSGPGELFF
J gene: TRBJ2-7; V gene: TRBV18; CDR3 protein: CASSPYRDNSYEQYF
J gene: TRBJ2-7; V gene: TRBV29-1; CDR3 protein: CSVESRDLFPYEQYF
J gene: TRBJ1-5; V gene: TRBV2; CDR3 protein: CASSETVQPQHF
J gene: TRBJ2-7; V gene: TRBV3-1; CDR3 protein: CASSHLGTASYEQYF
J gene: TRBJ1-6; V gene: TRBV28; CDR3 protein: CASTYQTGGFSPLHF
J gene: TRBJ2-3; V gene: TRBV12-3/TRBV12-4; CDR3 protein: CATLQGRADTQYF
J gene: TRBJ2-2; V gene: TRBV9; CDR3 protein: CASSVGDSRTGELFF
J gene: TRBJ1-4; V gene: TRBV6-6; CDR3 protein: CASRSGTGGSTNEKLFF
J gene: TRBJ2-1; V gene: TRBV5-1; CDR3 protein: CASSVGLAGGYNEQFF
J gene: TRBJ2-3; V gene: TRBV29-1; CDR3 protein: CSSRTGGADTQYF
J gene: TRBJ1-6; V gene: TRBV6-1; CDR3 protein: CASFPRPQGENSPLHF
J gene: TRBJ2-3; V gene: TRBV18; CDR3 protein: CASSPLSFKDTQYF
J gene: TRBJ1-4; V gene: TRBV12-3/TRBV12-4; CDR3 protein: CASGRDTNEKLFF
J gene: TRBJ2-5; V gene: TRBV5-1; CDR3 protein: CASSLGFDQETQYF
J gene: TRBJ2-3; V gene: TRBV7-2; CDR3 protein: CASSLDSSTHTQYF
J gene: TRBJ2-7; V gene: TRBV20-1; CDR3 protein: CSARLVEQYF